A selection of T cell receptor beta chains follows, all from one sample in a study of blood T cell repertoires in COVID-19. This table comes from immunoSEQ multiplex PCR, and its TCRdb copy is limited to in-frame clones, with some not included. Among roughly 230,000 clones listed, 70% to 90% were seen once. The sequencing sample was made of PBMCs or T cells enriched from blood (not recorded which). The receptors come from a woman in her fifties or sixties who had been exposed to COVID-19. CDR3s include the opening cysteine and the closing phenylalanine or tryptophan. The D gene is left open where the match is weak. Clone size is shown for a subset of rows, as once, few, many or a class of expanded clone.

clone size	J gene	D gene	V gene	CDR3 length	CDR3 protein	CDR3 DNA
NA	TRBJ2-1	TRBD1	TRBV19	16	CASSISGGAQYGEQFF	TGTGCCAGTAGTATATCAGGGGGCGCCCAATATGGGGAGCAGTTCTTC
NA	TRBJ2-5	NA	TRBV7-7	14	CASSLGLGRETQYF	TGTGCCAGCAGCTTAGGACTGGGGCGGGAGACCCAGTACTTC
NA	TRBJ2-3	TRBD2	TRBV30	17	CAWSVAGGTSITDTQYF	TGTGCCTGGAGTGTTGCCGGGGGGACTTCTATCACAGATACGCAGTATTTT
once	TRBJ2-5	NA	TRBV11-2	16	CASSLDPLGRSGTQYF	TGTGCCAGCAGCTTAGATCCACTGGGACGTAGCGGGACCCAGTACTTC
NA	TRBJ2-5	TRBD2	TRBV9	14	CASSQLAGKETQYF	TGTGCCAGCTCCCAACTAGCGGGGAAAGAGACCCAGTACTTC
NA	TRBJ2-1	TRBD1	TRBV6-5	11	CATDRGNEQFF	TGTGCCACTGACAGGGGCAATGAGCAGTTCTTC
NA	TRBJ2-5	TRBD1	TRBV28	16	CASSSGTGRAQETQYF	TGTGCCAGCAGCTCCGGGACAGGGAGGGCTCAAGAGACCCAGTACTTC
NA	TRBJ1-1	TRBD1	TRBV7-2	15	CASSSPRGPGTEAFF	TGTGCCAGCAGCTCTCCCAGGGGGCCGGGCACTGAAGCTTTCTTT
NA	TRBJ1-2	NA	TRBV20-1	10	CSAEVLSPAF	TGCAGTGCGGAGGTCCTCTCCCCCGCCTTC
NA	TRBJ1-5	NA	TRBV19	13	CASSINFYQPQHF	TGTGCCAGTAGTATAAATTTCTATCAGCCCCAGCATTTT
NA	TRBJ2-7	TRBD1	TRBV14	14	CASSPGQGFTEQYF	TGTGCCAGCAGCCCGGGACAGGGATTTACCGAGCAGTACTTC
NA	TRBJ2-6	TRBD1	TRBV7-3	18	CASSFGTGGGSGANVLTF	TGTGCCAGCAGCTTTGGGACAGGGGGAGGCTCTGGGGCCAACGTCCTGACTTTC
NA	TRBJ2-7	TRBD2	TRBV10-3	14	CAIKRLAGAYEQYF	TGTGCCATCAAGCGACTAGCGGGAGCCTACGAGCAGTACTTC
NA	TRBJ2-1	TRBD2	TRBV7-3	15	CASSLLAGEYNEQFF	TGTGCCAGCAGCTTACTAGCGGGGGAATACAATGAGCAGTTCTTC
NA	TRBJ1-2	TRBD1	TRBV6-2/TRBV6-3	15	CASSFDRGAGYGYTF	TGTGCCAGCAGTTTCGACAGGGGGGCAGGCTATGGCTACACCTTC
NA	TRBJ2-1	NA	TRBV29-1	14	CSVGGTVLYNEQFF	TGCAGCGTTGGCGGGACAGTACTTTACAATGAGCAGTTCTTC
NA	TRBJ2-7	TRBD1	TRBV27	15	CASSLTGRESYEQYF	TGTGCCAGCAGTTTGACAGGGAGAGAATCCTACGAGCAGTACTTC
once	TRBJ1-2	NA	TRBV4-1	15	CASSRQQATNYGYTF	TGCGCCAGCAGCCGCCAACAGGCAACTAACTATGGCTACACCTTC
NA	TRBJ1-2	NA	TRBV2	17	CASSEVNPGLGGDGYTF	TGTGCCAGCAGTGAAGTCAATCCGGGCCTAGGGGGGGACGGCTACACCTTC
NA	TRBJ1-2	NA	TRBV25-1	14	CASSEGETGYGYTF	TGTGCCAGCAGTGAAGGAGAAACGGGCTATGGCTACACCTTC
NA	TRBJ1-2	NA	TRBV7-5	19	CVRSLRWLRTADTNYGYTF	TGTGTCAGAAGCTTAAGGTGGCTAAGAACGGCGGATACTAACTATGGCTACACCTTC
NA	TRBJ2-2	NA	TRBV24-1	16	CATSDLWAGDTGELFF	TGTGCCACCAGTGATTTGTGGGCAGGGGACACCGGGGAGCTGTTTTTT
NA	TRBJ2-2	TRBD1	TRBV11-2	15	CASSLGTGMTGELFF	TGTGCCAGCAGCTTAGGGACAGGGATGACCGGGGAGCTGTTTTTT
NA	TRBJ2-2	NA	TRBV6-4	14	CASSERLGSGELFF	TGTGCCAGCAGTGAACGACTAGGATCCGGGGAGCTGTTTTTT
NA	TRBJ2-5	TRBD2	TRBV30	14	CAWSLRGGVETQYF	TGTGCCTGGTCTCTGCGGGGGGGGGTAGAGACCCAGTACTTC
few	TRBJ2-3	NA	TRBV28	13	CASREPSTDTQYF	TGTGCCAGCCGGGAGCCAAGCACAGATACGCAGTATTTT
NA	TRBJ1-1	TRBD1	TRBV5-4	16	CASSLGGQNRNTEAFF	TGTGCCAGCAGCTTGGGGGGACAGAACCGTAACACTGAAGCTTTCTTT
NA	TRBJ2-7	NA	TRBV27	14	CASSLAGAPYEQYF	TGTGCCAGCAGTTTAGCGGGGGCCCCCTACGAGCAGTACTTC
NA	TRBJ2-1	TRBD2	TRBV7-2	16	CASSLAVSGAQNEQFF	TGTGCCAGCAGCTTAGCGGTTAGCGGGGCGCAGAATGAGCAGTTCTTC
NA	TRBJ1-1	NA	TRBV7-8	14	CASSPRQGNTEAFF	TGTGCCAGCAGCCCCCGCCAGGGCAACACTGAAGCTTTCTTT
NA	TRBJ2-7	TRBD1	TRBV10-2	14	CASSEDRGSYEQYF	TGCGCCAGCAGTGAGGACAGGGGATCTTACGAGCAGTACTTC
NA	TRBJ2-7	TRBD1	TRBV11-2	14	CASSLWTGSYEQYF	TGTGCCAGCAGCCTGTGGACAGGGTCCTACGAGCAGTACTTC
NA	TRBJ2-7	NA	TRBV5-4	14	CASSLGGIFSEQYF	TGTGCCAGCAGCTTGGGGGGCATATTCTCCGAGCAGTACTTC
NA	TRBJ2-3	TRBD1	TRBV6-4	15	CASSDGTGGPDTQYF	TGTGCCAGCAGTGACGGGACAGGGGGCCCAGATACGCAGTATTTT
NA	TRBJ1-1	NA	TRBV12-3/TRBV12-4	13	CASTRWEVHEAFF	TGTGCCAGCACCCGATGGGAGGTGCATGAAGCTTTCTTT